This T cell receptor beta chain was retrieved from a study of shared clonotypes between healthy human individuals. The CDR3 covers 13 residues. Looked up from germline, CDR1 is MNHEY and CDR2 is SMNVEV (reference sequence). With 2 bases removed from V and 5 bases from J, the gap between germline ends came to 10 bases. Study processing details: Filtering was not the same, since immunoSEQ gave junction-only sequences without quality scores. TCRdb's copy holds only in-frame clones and misses some; the assay was immunoSEQ multiplex PCR. V and J calls and clone size are copied from that table; D and trimming were computed from the DNA. The sample yields 700,000 to 950,000 clones, 95% to 97% seen once. As defined, naive CD8 cells were CD45RO-negative and positively selected for CCR7, with terminally differentiated effector memory CD45RA+ cells excluded. Donors had no recently reported acute infections or vaccinations and were HIV-negative.

This clonotype was sampled from a young man in good health. This chain joins TRBV27 and TRBJ2-7, with D perhaps matching TRBD2 (6 bases). Sequencing was done on a sample of naive CD8+ T cells sorted from blood. Written as DNA, the CDR3 is TGTGCCAGCAGTTTAACGGGAGTAAACGAGCAGTACTTC. This sequence encodes CASSLTGVNEQYF.